This T cell receptor beta chain was obtained from a study of PD-L1 blockade in urothelial cancer. The V gene end was trimmed by 4 bases and the J gene end by 5 bases; junction bases not matched to a gene: 8. This CDR3 comprises 16 residues. Per the germline V gene, CDR1 is SGHTA and CDR2 is FQGNSA. TCRdb keeps only in-frame clones here, not all; method: immunoSEQ multiplex PCR. Among some 71,000 clones listed, around 90% were seen once. The sample consisted of PBMCs, taken around atezolizumab (anti-PD-L1) treatment. The chain uses TRBV7-2 and TRBJ2-5; 12 bases are shared with TRBD2. The source is a man in his 60s with urothelial cancer. CDR3 amino acids: CASSSRLAGDSETQYF. DNA for the CDR3: TGTGCCAGCAGCTCCAGACTAGCGGGAGATTCGGAGACCCAGTACTTC.